This T cell receptor (beta chain) was found in a study of patients and donors after allogeneic stem cell transplantation. The germline CDR1 and CDR2 sequences are SEHNR and FQNEAQ (reference sequence). Unmatched junction bases numbered 15, after V lost 4 bases and J lost 2 bases. The CDR3 is 18 amino acids. One entry per CDR3 protein results from TCRdb running MiXCR on the RT-PCR reads. The sample holds 70,000 or so distinct CDR3 sequences, approximately 26% seen once. Sequencing was done on a sample of blood, either unsorted or a sorted T cell fraction (not recorded which). The sequence was obtained from a human donor who was either an allogeneic HSCT recipient or a stem cell or donor lymphocyte infusion donor (not recorded which). It is not recorded whose cells these are; they may come from a transplant donor. This chain links TRBV7-9 with TRBJ2-3; 7 nucleotides line up with TRBD1. CDR3 sequence: CASSSKPTTGTITDTQYF. The CDR3, as DNA: TGTGCCAGCAGCTCAAAACCGACGACAGGGACAATCACAGATACGCAGTATTTT.